The present T cell receptor beta chain was sequenced within a study of cytomegalovirus exposure and HLA in healthy donors. V lost 4 bases and J lost 6, with 12 bases in between. Germline V gene sequence: CDR1 ENHRY, CDR2 SYGVKD. The CDR3 is made up of 14 amino acids. Produced via immunoSEQ multiplex PCR; TCRdb's table is partial and in-frame only. The table has 71,000 or so clones, around 96% seen once. The validation cohort, a group of around 130 subjects, included the donors and was separate from the roughly 670-subject first cohort. The TCR sequence derives from a man aged 18 to 30 in good health and CMV-seropositive. The chain recombines TRBV10-3 with TRBJ2-2; D unclear. The sequenced material came from PBMCs. The CDR3 loop reads CAISGRSDAGELFF. Here the CDR3 DNA reads TGTGCCATCAGTGGCAGGTCGGATGCCGGGGAGCTGTTTTTT.